These 5 T cell receptor beta chains were sequenced from one sample in a study of shared clonotypes between healthy human individuals. Sequencing used immunoSEQ multiplex PCR; TCRdb keeps in-frame clones, though not all of them. The repertoire holds 780,000 or so clones, with around 77% as singletons. Sample: memory CD4+ T cells sorted from blood. Subset denoted: CD45RA-negative fraction. The receptors stem from a woman in her twenties or thirties in good health.

J is TRBJ2-4 and V is TRBV4-2; D perhaps matches TRBD1 (5 bases). Germline V lookup: CDR1 LGHNA, CDR2 YNFKEQ. The CDR3 consists of 14 residues. V shed 0 bases and J shed 6 bases, with 9 bases lying between them. This CDR3 is CASSQDLQGNIQYF. CDR3 coding DNA: TGTGCCAGCAGCCAAGATTTGCAGGGAAACATTCAGTACTTC.

This clone came up a few times. V and J are TRBV4-2 and TRBJ1-3, with TRBD1 matching over 8 bases. This CDR3 contains 17 residues. CDR1 is LGHNA, CDR2 YNFKEQ, per germline. J was trimmed by 2 bases and V by 5 bases; bases with no gene match: 11. The CDR3 DNA reads as TGTGCCAGCAGCACCCTCCAGGGGGCTACTACTGGAAACACCATATATTTT. Amino acid sequence: CASSTLQGATTGNTIYF.

This clone has ten or more counts. V and J are TRBV2 and TRBJ1-2, with 7 positions matching TRBD1. CDR3 size: 13 residues. After removal of 10 bases from V and 7 bases from J, the junction contained 12 bases not matched to a gene. CDR1 and CDR2 (germline): SNHLY, FYNNEI. CDR3 DNA: TGTGCCACCACAGGGACAGCTGTAACTGGCTACACCTTC. As protein: CATTGTAVTGYTF.

This sequence joins TRBV28 and TRBJ1-3; maybe TRBD1 (6 bases). V was pared by 3 bases and J by 0 bases, with 18 bases between. This CDR3 is built from 18 residues. Per germline, CDR1 MDHEN and CDR2 SYDVKM. As DNA, the CDR3 is TGTGCCAGCAGTTTGACCCCCGGGGGCCGCCGCTCTGGAAACACCATATATTTT. Residues: CASSLTPGGRRSGNTIYF. The complete variable domain, with remaining parts taken from reference TRBV28 and TRBJ1-3, reads DVKVTQSSRYLVKRTGEKVFLECVQDMDHENMFWYRQDPGLGLRLIYFSYDVKMKEKGDIPEGYSVSREKKERFSLILESASTNQTSMYLCASSLTPGGRRSGNTIYFGEGSWLTVV.

The chain uses TRBV4-1 and TRBJ1-5; the D gene is possibly TRBD1 (5 bases). V was shortened by 0 bases and J by 5 bases, with 11 bases between the two germline ends. There are 15 residues in the CDR3. Germline V gives CDR1 MGHRA, CDR2 YSYEKL. The CDR3 nucleotides are TGCGCCAGCAGCCAAGATGTCTGGGACGATCAGCCCCAGCATTTT. Its translation: CASSQDVWDDQPQHF.